Each of the 20 T cell receptor beta chains below was sequenced from the same sample in a study of blood T cell repertoires in COVID-19. Method: immunoSEQ multiplex PCR; TCRdb's copy keeps in-frame clones and lacks some. The sample consists of more than 150,000 clones, under 85% of them appearing once. Sequencing was carried out using peripheral blood. The receptors derive from a woman aged 40 to 50 with acute or convalescent COVID-19.

The rearrangement links TRBV5-4 to TRBJ1-1; D not resolved. Germline V CDR1 and CDR2: SGHNT, YYREEE (reference sequence). This CDR3 is built from 15 residues. Trimming removed 3 bases from V and 4 bases from J, with 16 bases in between. CDR3 sequence reads: CASSSPRREATEAFF. The CDR3 nucleotides are TGTGCCAGCAGCTCTCCCCGTCGGGAAGCCACTGAAGCTTTCTTT.

This clone was seen once. This chain connects TRBV7-9 to TRBJ2-5, with D possibly matching TRBD2 (5 bases). The V gene lost 3 bases and the J gene lost 5 bases, with 13 bases spanning the gap. Germline-derived CDR1 and CDR2 are SEHNR and FQNEAQ (reference sequence). This CDR3 is built from 14 residues. This chain's CDR3 is CASSLILGSETQYF. In nucleotides, the CDR3 is TGTGCCAGCAGCTTGATACTAGGCTCGGAGACCCAGTACTTC. The full variable domain, completed using reference TRBV7-9 and TRBJ2-5, is DTGVSQNPRHKITKRGQNVTFRCDPISEHNRLYWYRQTLGQGPEFLTYFQNEAQLEKSRLLSDRFSAERPKGSFSTLEIQRTEQGDSAMYLCASSLILGSETQYFGPGTRLLVL.

The chain combines TRBV7-9 with TRBJ1-2; TRBD1 is a possible D gene (5 bases). Germline V lookup: CDR1 SEHNR, CDR2 FQNEAQ (reference sequence). V was shortened by 5 bases and J by 8 bases, with 15 bases between the two germline ends. The CDR3 consists of 13 residues. The CDR3 coding sequence is TGTGCCAGCAGCCGGGGGAAGGAAGCCGGCTACACCTTC. Translation: CASSRGKEAGYTF. Full variable domain (rest looked up from reference TRBV7-9 and TRBJ1-2): DTGVSQNPRHKITKRGQNVTFRCDPISEHNRLYWYRQTLGQGPEFLTYFQNEAQLEKSRLLSDRFSAERPKGSFSTLEIQRTEQGDSAMYLCASSRGKEAGYTFGSGTRLTVV.

The rearrangement links TRBV4-1 to TRBJ2-1, with TRBD2 identical over 7 bases. The CDR3 has 16 amino acids. Trimming removed 1 base from V and 6 bases from J; junction bases left unmatched: 9. Germline V gives CDR1 MGHRA, CDR2 YSYEKL. CDR3 sequence: CASSQGGLADANEQFF. DNA of the CDR3: TGCGCCAGCAGCCAAGGGGGCCTAGCGGATGCCAATGAGCAGTTCTTC.

The chain is built from TRBV7-8 and TRBJ1-2; TRBD1 matches at 8 bases. This CDR3 is 14 amino acids long. The V gene end was trimmed by 4 bases and the J gene end by 7 bases; junction bases not matched to a gene: 8. Germline V gives CDR1 SGHVS, CDR2 FQNEAQ. The CDR3 protein is CASSSRTGYGGYTF. The CDR3 DNA follows: TGTGCCAGCAGCTCCCGGACAGGGTATGGTGGCTACACCTTC.

This clone was recorded once. The chain employs TRBV5-1 and TRBJ1-1; 7 nucleotides align to TRBD1. Germline CDR1 reads SGHRS; CDR2 reads YFSETQ. The CDR3 is 14 amino acids. Losses at the gene ends were 4 bases for V and 3 bases for J; bases not matched to a gene: 6. The CDR3 sequence: CASSRQDRDTEAFF. DNA of the CDR3: TGCGCCAGCAGCCGGCAAGACAGGGACACTGAAGCTTTCTTT.

The CDR3 region has the DNA TGTGCCAGCAGCTTAGTGGGACAGGGGTTTAGTGATCAGTACTTC. This codes for CASSLVGQGFSDQYF. This chain uses TRBV7-2 with TRBJ2-4; 10 nucleotides agree with TRBD1. With 1 base clipped from V and 12 bases from J, the junction kept 9 bases outside the gene matches. This CDR3 is 15 amino acids long. Germline V lookup: CDR1 SGHTA, CDR2 FQGNSA.

This chain joins TRBV6-5 and TRBJ1-2, with a tentative D call TRBD1 (6 bases). Germline assignment: CDR1 MNHEY and CDR2 SVGAGI. V lost 2 bases to trimming and J lost 1 base, with 14 bases between them. This CDR3 spans 16 amino acids. The CDR3 loop is CASSYHATGNNYGYTF. The CDR3 bases are TGTGCCAGCAGTTACCATGCTACAGGGAATAACTATGGCTACACCTTC.

The chain carries TRBV27 and TRBJ1-4, with a tentative D call TRBD1 (6 bases). Trimming took 4 bases from V and 8 from J, leaving 11 bases between them. From germline, CDR1 is MNHEY and CDR2 SMNVEV (reference sequence). The CDR3 consists of 13 residues. CDR3 in amino acids: CASSSQGGEKLFF. Here the CDR3 DNA reads TGTGCCAGCAGTTCACAGGGAGGGGAAAAACTGTTTTTT.

The chain combines TRBV5-1 with TRBJ2-5; no clear D gene. The V and J ends lost 3 bases and 1 base respectively, with 16 bases between them. This CDR3 contains 16 residues. CDR1 and CDR2 from the germline V gene are SGHRS and YFSETQ. CDR3 region: CASSSPSDWFQETQYF. The CDR3 bases are TGCGCCAGCAGCTCCCCGTCTGACTGGTTCCAAGAGACCCAGTACTTC.

The chain combines TRBV6-6 with TRBJ2-2; D remains unclear. CDR1 MNHNY and CDR2 SVGAGI come from the germline V gene (reference sequence). The CDR3 is 13 amino acids. The ends were cut back, 5 bases at V and 1 base at J, with 5 bases in the middle. The CDR3 here is CASSQQNTGELFF. CDR3 nucleotides: TGTGCCAGCAGTCAACAGAACACCGGGGAGCTGTTTTTT.

The V call is TRBV24-1, the J call TRBJ2-3, with 9 positions matching TRBD2. Germline assignment: CDR1 KGHDR and CDR2 SFDVKD. With 10 bases clipped from V and 0 bases from J, the junction kept 7 bases outside the gene matches. This CDR3 spans 15 amino acids. The CDR3 loop reads CATGIAGASTDTQYF. CDR3 bases: TGTGCCACTGGGATAGCGGGGGCCAGCACAGATACGCAGTATTTT.

This clone was seen a few times. The chain has TRBV6-5 and TRBJ1-1, with a weak D call TRBD1 (6 bases). The CDR3 totals 15 residues. Trimming pared 6 bases from V and 1 base from J, leaving 15 bases between. The V gene's germline CDR1 is MNHEY and CDR2 SVGAGI. The CDR3 DNA is TGTGCCAGCAGGATAGGGGGACGGCGGAACACTGAAGCTTTCTTT. Its translation is CASRIGGRRNTEAFF.

This chain joins TRBV24-1 and TRBJ1-3, with TRBD1 identical over 7 bases. In germline, CDR1 is KGHDR, CDR2 SFDVKD. The CDR3 sequence is 15 residues long. The trim removed 4 bases at V and 0 bases at J, leaving 2 bases unmatched. CDR3 amino acids: CATSDPGGSGNTIYF. In DNA, the CDR3 is TGTGCCACCAGTGACCCAGGGGGCTCTGGAAACACCATATATTTT.

This rearrangement joins TRBV3-1 (or the pseudogene TRBV3-2) to TRBJ2-7, with D maybe TRBD1 (6 bases). CDR3 length: 15 amino acids. CDR1 and CDR2 from the germline V gene are LGHDT and YNNKEL (reference sequence). V shed 1 base and J shed 1 base, with 11 bases lying between them. The CDR3 sequence is CASSQAGAGSYEQYF. The CDR3, as DNA: TGTGCCAGCAGCCAAGCAGGGGCCGGATCCTACGAGCAGTACTTC.

The chain recombines TRBV7-3 with TRBJ2-1; TRBD1 agrees at 11 bases. Germline lookup yields CDR1 SGHTA and CDR2 FQGTGA. J lost 8 bases, V lost 5 bases, and 11 bases had no gene match. CDR3 length equals 16 residues. The chain's CDR3 is CASSPEGTGGLDEQFF. In DNA, the CDR3 is TGTGCCAGCAGCCCGGAGGGGACAGGGGGTTTGGATGAGCAGTTCTTC.

For the CDR3, the DNA is TGTGCCACACGACAGGTCCAAGAGACCCAGTACTTC. Residues: CATRQVQETQYF. The J gene is TRBJ2-5, the V gene TRBV28, with D tentatively TRBD1 (6 bases). The CDR3 length is 12 residues. Trimming took 10 bases from V and 1 from J, leaving 10 bases between them. Germline assignment: CDR1 MDHEN and CDR2 SYDVKM.

V is TRBV18 and J is TRBJ1-2; no definite D call. CDR3 length: 14 residues. Trimming removed 6 bases at V and 9 bases at J, with 20 bases between. Germline V CDR1 and CDR2: KGHSH, LQKENI. Here the CDR3 reads CASSDLWPEGSYTF. For the CDR3, the DNA is TGTGCCAGCTCCGATCTGTGGCCGGAGGGCAGCTACACCTTC.

The gene calls are TRBV3-1 (or the pseudogene TRBV3-2) and TRBJ2-5; weak D call: TRBD2 (5 bases). This CDR3 spans 15 amino acids. V dropped 1 base and J dropped 1 base, with 10 bases sitting between them. CDR1 is LGHDT and CDR2 is YNNKEL in the germline V gene (reference sequence). Here the CDR3 DNA reads TGTGCCAGCAGCCAAGGGCCCAGCGGCCAAGAGACCCAGTACTTC. It is translated as CASSQGPSGQETQYF.

V and J are TRBV4-1 and TRBJ1-1, with D possibly TRBD1 on 5 matching bases. The germline V gene has CDR1 MGHRA and CDR2 YSYEKL. The ends were cut back, 4 bases at V and 2 bases at J, with 14 bases in the middle. There are 15 residues in the CDR3. In DNA, the CDR3 is TGCGCCAGCAGCCCCTTCTTCCAGGGTAACACTGAAGCTTTCTTT. It encodes CASSPFFQGNTEAFF.